These 6 T cell receptor beta chains were all obtained from the same sample, sequenced in a study of T cells in Graves' hyperthyroidism and ophthalmopathy. RNA transcripts gave rise to amplified TCR beta CDR3 regions. TCR CDR3 regions were first amplified by RT-PCR with HTBI primers. TCRdb re-called the multiplex PCR reads through MiXCR, storing one row per CDR3 protein. In the table there are approximately 610,000 distinct CDR3 sequences, about 15% of which are singletons. Sequences were obtained from blood. The source is a woman in her 40s with Graves' ophthalmopathy.

In this sample, this clonotype turned up many times. This chain links TRBV9 with TRBJ2-6; D is unclear. Germline V gene lookup returns CDR1 SGDLS and CDR2 YYNGEE. The CDR3 extends over 16 amino acids. Trimming removed 4 bases at V and 0 bases at J, with 11 bases between. This chain's CDR3 is CASSRTGFSGANVLTF. CDR3 bases: TGTGCCAGCAGCAGGACCGGTTTCTCTGGGGCCAACGTCCTGACTTTC.

A few counts support this clonotype. The chain is built from TRBV15 and TRBJ1-5; 12 bases line up with TRBD1. V dropped 1 base and J dropped 1; count of bases not matched to a gene: 14. Germline CDR1 LNHNV, CDR2 YYDKDF (reference sequence). This CDR3 comprises 21 residues. In nucleotides, the CDR3 is TGTGCCACCAGCAGAGGACCTTGGGACAGGGGGCCAAAGCCAAGCAATCAGCCCCAGCATTTT. It is translated as CATSRGPWDRGPKPSNQPQHF.

This clonotype was detected many times. The chain couples TRBV6-2 or TRBV6-3 to TRBJ2-5, with 10 bases lining up with TRBD2. Trimming removed 5 bases from V and 5 bases from J; junction bases left unmatched: 5. Per the germline V gene, CDR1 is MNHEY and CDR2 is SVGEGT. The CDR3 runs 14 residues. The CDR3 DNA reads TGTGCCAGCAGTAGCGGGAGGGCCCTCGAGACCCAGTACTTC. Its translation is CASSSGRALETQYF.

Ten or more counts support this clonotype. The J gene is TRBJ2-7, the V gene TRBV5-1, with D perhaps TRBD1 or TRBD2 (5 bases each). Trimming shortened V by 5 bases and J by 3 bases, and 15 bases separated the two germline ends. The CDR3 sequence is 14 residues long. Germline CDR1 SGHRS, CDR2 YFSETQ. The CDR3 loop is CASRPGLVIYEQYF. The CDR3 bases are TGCGCCAGCAGGCCGGGGCTAGTGATCTACGAGCAGTACTTC.

V gene TRBV28 combines with J gene TRBJ1-5, with D perhaps TRBD1 (5 bases). Trimming shortened V by 3 bases and J by 6 bases, and 12 bases separated the two germline ends. The germline CDR1 and CDR2 sequences are MDHEN and SYDVKM. This CDR3 contains 14 residues. CDR3 DNA sequence: TGTGCCAGCAGTTTGGCAGGGATGGGTCAGCCCCAGCATTTT. Translated, it gives CASSLAGMGQPQHF.

This clonotype has ten or more counts. V gene TRBV5-1 combines with J gene TRBJ1-2; no clear D gene. This CDR3 spans 13 amino acids. V dropped 4 bases and J dropped 0 bases, with 7 bases sitting between them. Germline values: CDR1 SGHRS, CDR2 YFSETQ. The CDR3 DNA follows: TGCGCCAGCAGCAGGGCCTCTAACTATGGCTACACCTTC. Amino acid sequence: CASSRASNYGYTF.